Listed below are T cell receptor beta chains from one sample, sequenced in a study of T cell responses to AZD1222 COVID-19 vaccine. Generated by immunoSEQ multiplex PCR, the TCRdb table keeps only in-frame clones and is missing some. The data hold 95,000 to 150,000 clones, with about 90% observed a single time. The sample consisted of peripheral blood, taken on day 0 of AZD1222 vaccination. These receptor sequences come from an adult in good health. Each CDR3 is given with its conserved first and last residue. Fields, in order: clone size, V gene, D gene, J gene, CDR3 protein, CDR3 DNA. D genes are given only for firm matches. Expanded clones get a size class; other rows say once, few or many, or leave the size out.

clone size: .; V gene: TRBV5-4; D gene: .; J gene: TRBJ2-1; CDR3 protein: CASSWVSFEQFF; CDR3 DNA: TGTGCCAGCAGCTGGGTTTCGTTTGAACAGTTCTTC
clone size: .; V gene: TRBV28; D gene: .; J gene: TRBJ1-1; CDR3 protein: CASSSNTEAFF; CDR3 DNA: TGTGCCAGCAGTTCGAACACTGAAGCTTTCTTT
clone size: once; V gene: TRBV6-4; D gene: TRBD1; J gene: TRBJ2-7; CDR3 protein: CASSGPDRGVSYEQYF; CDR3 DNA: TGTGCCAGCAGTGGCCCCGACAGGGGAGTTTCCTACGAGCAGTACTTC
clone size: .; V gene: TRBV4-2; D gene: .; J gene: TRBJ2-3; CDR3 protein: CASSQTQGLEGDTQYF; CDR3 DNA: TGTGCCAGCAGCCAAACACAGGGACTTGAAGGAGATACGCAGTATTTT
clone size: .; V gene: TRBV7-3; D gene: TRBD2; J gene: TRBJ2-7; CDR3 protein: CASSPLAGGSYEQYF; CDR3 DNA: TGTGCCAGCAGCCCACTAGCGGGAGGGTCCTACGAGCAGTACTTC
clone size: .; V gene: TRBV18; D gene: TRBD2; J gene: TRBJ2-3; CDR3 protein: CASSLQRERGDTQYF; CDR3 DNA: TGTGCCAGCTCACTACAGCGGGAGCGTGGAGATACGCAGTATTTT
clone size: .; V gene: TRBV6-5; D gene: TRBD1; J gene: TRBJ1-2; CDR3 protein: CATRQGARYGYTF; CDR3 DNA: TGTGCCACCCGACAGGGGGCACGCTATGGCTACACCTTC
clone size: .; V gene: TRBV19; D gene: .; J gene: TRBJ2-4; CDR3 protein: CASSIVDSLAKNIQYF; CDR3 DNA: TGTGCCAGTAGTATAGTGGACAGCCTAGCCAAAAACATTCAGTACTTC
clone size: .; V gene: TRBV19; D gene: .; J gene: TRBJ1-6; CDR3 protein: CASSPLTGYINNSPLHF; CDR3 DNA: TGTGCCAGTAGTCCCCTGACAGGATATATCAATAATTCACCCCTCCACTTT
clone size: .; V gene: TRBV7-9; D gene: .; J gene: TRBJ2-3; CDR3 protein: CASSLAAGWDTQYF; CDR3 DNA: TGTGCCAGCAGCTTAGCGGCAGGGTGGGATACGCAGTATTTT
clone size: few; V gene: TRBV6-4; D gene: .; J gene: TRBJ2-3; CDR3 protein: CASSLQGGGTDTQYF; CDR3 DNA: TGTGCCAGCAGTCTTCAGGGTGGCGGCACAGATACGCAGTATTTT
clone size: .; V gene: TRBV6-5; D gene: TRBD1; J gene: TRBJ1-2; CDR3 protein: CASTYWDRANYGYTF; CDR3 DNA: TGTGCCAGCACTTATTGGGACAGGGCTAACTATGGCTACACCTTC
clone size: .; V gene: TRBV7-9; D gene: TRBD2; J gene: TRBJ2-3; CDR3 protein: CASSFSAGEATDTQYF; CDR3 DNA: TGTGCCAGCAGCTTCTCTGCGGGAGAGGCCACAGATACGCAGTATTTT
clone size: .; V gene: TRBV19; D gene: .; J gene: TRBJ2-7; CDR3 protein: CASMNPGLTSSEQYF; CDR3 DNA: TGTGCCAGTATGAACCCAGGTCTTACCTCCTCCGAGCAGTACTTC
clone size: .; V gene: TRBV24-1; D gene: TRBD1; J gene: TRBJ1-2; CDR3 protein: CATSAGTGSAGYGYTF; CDR3 DNA: TGTGCCACCAGTGCCGGGACAGGATCTGCCGGCTATGGCTACACCTTC
clone size: once; V gene: TRBV6-5; D gene: .; J gene: TRBJ1-4; CDR3 protein: CAINSAGQEKLFF; CDR3 DNA: TGTGCCATCAACAGTGCGGGACAAGAAAAACTGTTTTTT
clone size: .; V gene: TRBV7-2; D gene: TRBD1; J gene: TRBJ1-1; CDR3 protein: CASSVIQGGTEAFF; CDR3 DNA: TGTGCCAGCAGTGTAATTCAGGGGGGAACTGAAGCTTTCTTT
clone size: .; V gene: TRBV19; D gene: .; J gene: TRBJ2-5; CDR3 protein: CASSPRTFAQGETQYF; CDR3 DNA: TGTGCCAGTAGCCCCCGGACGTTCGCCCAGGGGGAGACCCAGTACTTC
clone size: .; V gene: TRBV7-9; D gene: TRBD1; J gene: TRBJ2-5; CDR3 protein: CASSLATGVETQYF; CDR3 DNA: TGTGCCAGCAGCTTAGCGACAGGGGTAGAGACCCAGTACTTC
clone size: .; V gene: TRBV4-1; D gene: .; J gene: TRBJ2-7; CDR3 protein: CASNQEVQPYEQYF; CDR3 DNA: TGCGCCAGCAACCAGGAGGTTCAACCTTACGAGCAGTACTTC
clone size: .; V gene: TRBV9; D gene: TRBD2; J gene: TRBJ2-1; CDR3 protein: CASSMGLAGSYNEQFF; CDR3 DNA: TGTGCCAGCAGCATGGGACTAGCGGGATCCTACAATGAGCAGTTCTTC
clone size: .; V gene: TRBV28; D gene: .; J gene: TRBJ1-2; CDR3 protein: CASSSGTVYGYTF; CDR3 DNA: TGTGCCAGCAGCTCCGGGACGGTATATGGCTACACCTTC
clone size: .; V gene: TRBV5-1; D gene: TRBD2; J gene: TRBJ2-2; CDR3 protein: CASSLGHTGGTGELFF; CDR3 DNA: TGCGCCAGCAGCTTGGGCCACACGGGAGGCACCGGGGAGCTGTTTTTT
clone size: .; V gene: TRBV3-1/TRBV3-2; D gene: .; J gene: TRBJ2-1; CDR3 protein: CASSQDASDRVKQFF; CDR3 DNA: TGTGCCAGCAGCCAAGACGCTAGCGACCGGGTTAAGCAGTTCTTC
clone size: .; V gene: TRBV27; D gene: TRBD1; J gene: TRBJ2-3; CDR3 protein: CASSWDRGADTQYF; CDR3 DNA: TGTGCCAGCAGTTGGGACAGGGGAGCAGATACGCAGTATTTT
clone size: .; V gene: TRBV19; D gene: .; J gene: TRBJ1-1; CDR3 protein: CASRVSGARSEAFF; CDR3 DNA: TGTGCCAGTAGAGTCTCGGGGGCGCGATCTGAAGCTTTCTTT
clone size: .; V gene: TRBV13; D gene: .; J gene: TRBJ2-7; CDR3 protein: CASTPRGGTALRQYF; CDR3 DNA: TGTGCCAGCACACCTCGGGGCGGGACAGCTCTACGGCAGTACTTC
clone size: .; V gene: TRBV11-1; D gene: TRBD2; J gene: TRBJ2-3; CDR3 protein: CASSLRASGATDTQYF; CDR3 DNA: TGTGCCAGCAGCTTGCGGGCTAGCGGAGCCACAGATACGCAGTATTTT
clone size: .; V gene: TRBV18; D gene: TRBD1; J gene: TRBJ2-1; CDR3 protein: CASSPLLTMDRDLSFF; CDR3 DNA: TGTGCCAGCTCACCACTACTTACGATGGACAGGGATTTGTCGTTCTTC
clone size: .; V gene: TRBV27; D gene: .; J gene: TRBJ2-7; CDR3 protein: CASSAESVKQYF; CDR3 DNA: TGTGCCAGCAGTGCTGAGTCGGTGAAGCAGTACTTC
clone size: .; V gene: TRBV11-2; D gene: .; J gene: TRBJ2-4; CDR3 protein: CASSPPGVAGNIQYF; CDR3 DNA: TGTGCCAGCAGCCCTCCCGGTGTGGCAGGAAACATTCAGTACTTC
clone size: .; V gene: TRBV7-3; D gene: .; J gene: TRBJ1-1; CDR3 protein: CASSTGGTVFKTEAFF; CDR3 DNA: TGTGCCAGCAGCACCGGCGGGACGGTTTTTAAGACTGAAGCTTTCTTT
clone size: .; V gene: TRBV28; D gene: TRBD2; J gene: TRBJ2-3; CDR3 protein: CASSYGGLAGGPTDTQYF; CDR3 DNA: TGTGCCAGCAGTTACGGGGGACTAGCGGGAGGTCCGACAGATACGCAGTATTTT
clone size: .; V gene: TRBV28; D gene: .; J gene: TRBJ1-6; CDR3 protein: CASRGVGQSHF; CDR3 DNA: TGTGCCAGCAGGGGGGTTGGACAGAGTCACTTT
clone size: once; V gene: TRBV29-1; D gene: TRBD2; J gene: TRBJ2-7; CDR3 protein: CSVEGGRASEEQYF; CDR3 DNA: TGCAGCGTTGAAGGCGGGAGGGCCTCGGAGGAGCAGTACTTC
clone size: .; V gene: TRBV19; D gene: TRBD1; J gene: TRBJ2-7; CDR3 protein: CASSIAGTDYEQYF; CDR3 DNA: TGTGCCAGTAGTATAGCGGGGACAGATTACGAGCAGTACTTC
clone size: .; V gene: TRBV2; D gene: TRBD1; J gene: TRBJ1-2; CDR3 protein: CARLTGDTYGYTF; CDR3 DNA: TGTGCCAGACTGACAGGGGATACCTATGGCTACACCTTC